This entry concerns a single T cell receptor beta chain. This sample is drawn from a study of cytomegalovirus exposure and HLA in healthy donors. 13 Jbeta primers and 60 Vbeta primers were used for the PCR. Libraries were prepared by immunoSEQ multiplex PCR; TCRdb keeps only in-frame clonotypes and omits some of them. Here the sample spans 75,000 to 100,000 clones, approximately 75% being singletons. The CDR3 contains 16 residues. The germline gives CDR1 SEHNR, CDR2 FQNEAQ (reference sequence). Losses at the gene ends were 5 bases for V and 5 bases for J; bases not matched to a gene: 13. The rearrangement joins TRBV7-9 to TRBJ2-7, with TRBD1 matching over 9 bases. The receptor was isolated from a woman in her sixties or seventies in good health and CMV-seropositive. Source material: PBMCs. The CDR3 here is CASSINRGTGYDEQYF. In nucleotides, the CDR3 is TGTGCCAGCAGCATCAACCGCGGGACAGGGTACGACGAGCAGTACTTC.